This T cell receptor (beta chain) was retrieved from a study of T cell changes during pregnancy in multiple sclerosis. Some clones are missing from TCRdb's copy, which holds only in-frame ones; the method was immunoSEQ multiplex PCR. Here the sample spans about 61,000 clones, approximately 90% being singletons. This CDR3 has 11 residues. V shed 10 bases and J shed 5 bases, with 10 bases lying between them. CDR1 is SGHVS, CDR2 FQNEAQ, per germline. The TCR sequence derives from a female donor in good health, enrolled as a control in a pregnancy study. The input for sequencing was peripheral blood, taken in the first trimester of pregnancy. The V call is TRBV7-8, the J call TRBJ2-3, with D possibly TRBD2 on 5 matching bases. For the CDR3, the DNA is TGTGCCAACAAAGAGGGAGATACGCAGTATTTT. Translating gives CANKEGDTQYF.